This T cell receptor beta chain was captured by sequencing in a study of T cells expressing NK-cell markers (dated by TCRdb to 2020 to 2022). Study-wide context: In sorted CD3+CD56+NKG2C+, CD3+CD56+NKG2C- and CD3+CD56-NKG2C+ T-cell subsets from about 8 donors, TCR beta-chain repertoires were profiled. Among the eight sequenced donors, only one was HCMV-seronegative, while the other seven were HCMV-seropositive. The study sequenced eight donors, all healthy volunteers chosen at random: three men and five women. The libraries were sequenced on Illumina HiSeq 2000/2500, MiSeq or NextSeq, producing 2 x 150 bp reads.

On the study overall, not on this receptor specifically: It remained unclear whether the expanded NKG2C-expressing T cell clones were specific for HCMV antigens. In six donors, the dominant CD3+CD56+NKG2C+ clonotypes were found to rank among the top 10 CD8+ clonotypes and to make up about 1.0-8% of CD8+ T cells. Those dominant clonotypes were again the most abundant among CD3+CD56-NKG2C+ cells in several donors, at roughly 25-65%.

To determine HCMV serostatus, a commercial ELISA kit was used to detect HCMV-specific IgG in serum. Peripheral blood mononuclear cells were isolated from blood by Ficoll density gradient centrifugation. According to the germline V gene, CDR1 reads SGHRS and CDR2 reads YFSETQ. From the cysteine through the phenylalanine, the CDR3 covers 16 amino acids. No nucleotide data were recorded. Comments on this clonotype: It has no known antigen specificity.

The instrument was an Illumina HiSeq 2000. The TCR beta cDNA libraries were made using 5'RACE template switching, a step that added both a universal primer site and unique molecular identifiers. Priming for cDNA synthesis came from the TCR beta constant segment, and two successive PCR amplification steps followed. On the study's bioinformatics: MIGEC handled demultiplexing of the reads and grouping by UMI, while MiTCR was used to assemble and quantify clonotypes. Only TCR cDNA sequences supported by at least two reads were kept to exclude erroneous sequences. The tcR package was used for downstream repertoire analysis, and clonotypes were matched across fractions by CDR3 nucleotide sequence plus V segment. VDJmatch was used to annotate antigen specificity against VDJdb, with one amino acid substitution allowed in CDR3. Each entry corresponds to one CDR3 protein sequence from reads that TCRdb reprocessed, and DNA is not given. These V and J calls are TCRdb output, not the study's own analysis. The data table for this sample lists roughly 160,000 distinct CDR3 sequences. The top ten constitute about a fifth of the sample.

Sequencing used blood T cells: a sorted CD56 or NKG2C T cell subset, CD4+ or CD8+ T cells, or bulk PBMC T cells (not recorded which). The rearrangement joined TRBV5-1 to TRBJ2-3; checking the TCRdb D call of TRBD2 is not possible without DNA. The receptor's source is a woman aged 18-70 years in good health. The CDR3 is CASSRGLEELIGTQYF.